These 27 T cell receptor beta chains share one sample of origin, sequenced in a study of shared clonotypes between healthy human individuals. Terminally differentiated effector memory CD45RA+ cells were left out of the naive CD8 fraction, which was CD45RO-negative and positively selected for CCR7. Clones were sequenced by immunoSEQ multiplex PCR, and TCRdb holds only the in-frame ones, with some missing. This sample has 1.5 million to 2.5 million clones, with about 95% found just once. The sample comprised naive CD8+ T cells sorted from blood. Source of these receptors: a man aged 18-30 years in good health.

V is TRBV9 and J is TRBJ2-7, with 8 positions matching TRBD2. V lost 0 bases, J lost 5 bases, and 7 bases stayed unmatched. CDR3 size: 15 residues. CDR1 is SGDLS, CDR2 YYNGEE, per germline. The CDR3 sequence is CASSVAGTREDEQYF. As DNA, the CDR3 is TGTGCCAGCAGCGTAGCCGGGACTAGAGAGGACGAGCAGTACTTC. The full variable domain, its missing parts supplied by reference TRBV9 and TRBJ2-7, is DSGVTQTPKHLITATGQRVTLRCSPRSGDLSVYWYQQSLDQGLQFLIQYYNGEERAKGNILERFSAQQFPDLHSELNLSSLELGDSALYFCASSVAGTREDEQYFGPGTRLTVT.

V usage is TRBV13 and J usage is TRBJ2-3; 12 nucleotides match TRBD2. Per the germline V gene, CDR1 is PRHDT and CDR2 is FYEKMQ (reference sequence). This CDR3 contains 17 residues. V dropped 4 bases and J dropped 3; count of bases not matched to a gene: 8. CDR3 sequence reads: CASSSRLAGVSTDTQYF. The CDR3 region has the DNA TGTGCCAGCAGCTCGAGACTAGCGGGAGTTTCGACAGATACGCAGTATTTT.

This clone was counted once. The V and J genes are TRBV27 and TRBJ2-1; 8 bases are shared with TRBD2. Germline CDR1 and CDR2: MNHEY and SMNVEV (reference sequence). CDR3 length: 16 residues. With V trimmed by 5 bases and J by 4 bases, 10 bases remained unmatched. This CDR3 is CASSPSGGELYNEQFF. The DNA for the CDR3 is TGTGCCAGCAGTCCAAGCGGGGGAGAACTTTACAATGAGCAGTTCTTC.

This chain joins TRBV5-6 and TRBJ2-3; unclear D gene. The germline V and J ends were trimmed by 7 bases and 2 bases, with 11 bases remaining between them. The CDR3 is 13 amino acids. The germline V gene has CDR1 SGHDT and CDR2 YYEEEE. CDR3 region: CASWKANTDTQYF. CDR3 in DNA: TGTGCCAGCTGGAAGGCGAACACAGATACGCAGTATTTT.

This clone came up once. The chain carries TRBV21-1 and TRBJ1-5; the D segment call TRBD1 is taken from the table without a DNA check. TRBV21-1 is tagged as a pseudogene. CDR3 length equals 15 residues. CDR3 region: CASSKPRQGYQPQHF. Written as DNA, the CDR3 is TGTGCCAGCAGCAAACCTAGACAGGGTTACCAGCCCCAGCATTTT.

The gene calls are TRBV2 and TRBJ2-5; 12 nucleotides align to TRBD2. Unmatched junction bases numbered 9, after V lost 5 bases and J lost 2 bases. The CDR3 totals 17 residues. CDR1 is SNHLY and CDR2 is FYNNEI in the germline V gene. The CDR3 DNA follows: TGTGCCAGCAGTCCGGGACTAGCGGGTCCCCGACAAGAGACCCAGTACTTC. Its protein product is CASSPGLAGPRQETQYF.

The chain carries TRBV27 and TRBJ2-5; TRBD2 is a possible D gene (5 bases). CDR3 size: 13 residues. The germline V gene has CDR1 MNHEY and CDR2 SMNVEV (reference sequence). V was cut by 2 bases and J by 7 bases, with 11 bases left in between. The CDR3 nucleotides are TGTGCCAGCAGTTTAATCGGAGAGGGGACCCAGTACTTC. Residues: CASSLIGEGTQYF.

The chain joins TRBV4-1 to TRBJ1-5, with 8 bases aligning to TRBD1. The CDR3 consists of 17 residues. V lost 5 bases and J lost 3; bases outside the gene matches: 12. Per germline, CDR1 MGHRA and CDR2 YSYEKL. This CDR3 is CASSTGTGLAINQPQHF. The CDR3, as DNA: TGCGCCAGCAGCACCGGGACAGGCCTCGCTATCAATCAGCCCCAGCATTTT.

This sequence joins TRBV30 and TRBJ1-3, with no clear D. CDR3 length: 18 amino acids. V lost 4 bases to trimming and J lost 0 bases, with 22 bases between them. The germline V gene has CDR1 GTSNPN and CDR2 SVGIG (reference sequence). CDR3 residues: CAWIPYPWKESSGNTIYF. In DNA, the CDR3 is TGTGCCTGGATACCCTACCCCTGGAAGGAGAGCTCTGGAAACACCATATATTTT.

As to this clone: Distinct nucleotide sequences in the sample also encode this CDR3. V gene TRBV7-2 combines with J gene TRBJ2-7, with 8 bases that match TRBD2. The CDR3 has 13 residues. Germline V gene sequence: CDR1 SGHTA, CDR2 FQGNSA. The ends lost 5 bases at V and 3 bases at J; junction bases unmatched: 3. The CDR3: CASSPGLGYEQYF. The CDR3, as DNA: TGTGCCAGCAGCCCGGGACTAGGCTACGAGCAGTACTTC.

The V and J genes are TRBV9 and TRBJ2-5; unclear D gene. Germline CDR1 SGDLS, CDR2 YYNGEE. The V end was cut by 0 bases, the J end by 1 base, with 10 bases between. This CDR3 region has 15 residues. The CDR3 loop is CASSVDGYPQETQYF. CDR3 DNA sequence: TGTGCCAGCAGCGTAGACGGGTATCCCCAAGAGACCCAGTACTTC. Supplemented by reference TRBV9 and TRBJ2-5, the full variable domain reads DSGVTQTPKHLITATGQRVTLRCSPRSGDLSVYWYQQSLDQGLQFLIQYYNGEERAKGNILERFSAQQFPDLHSELNLSSLELGDSALYFCASSVDGYPQETQYFGPGTRLLVL.

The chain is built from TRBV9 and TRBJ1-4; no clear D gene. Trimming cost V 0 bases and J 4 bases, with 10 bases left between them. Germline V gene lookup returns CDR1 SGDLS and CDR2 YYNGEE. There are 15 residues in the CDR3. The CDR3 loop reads CASSVGGKNNEKLFF. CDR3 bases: TGTGCCAGCAGCGTAGGAGGGAAAAATAATGAAAAACTGTTTTTT.

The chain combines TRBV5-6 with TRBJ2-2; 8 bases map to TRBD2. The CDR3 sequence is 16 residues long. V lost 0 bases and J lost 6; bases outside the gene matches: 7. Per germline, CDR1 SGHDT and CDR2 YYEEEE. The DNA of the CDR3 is TGTGCCAGCAGCTTGGGGGCGGGAGGAACCCCCGGGGAGCTGTTTTTT. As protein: CASSLGAGGTPGELFF.

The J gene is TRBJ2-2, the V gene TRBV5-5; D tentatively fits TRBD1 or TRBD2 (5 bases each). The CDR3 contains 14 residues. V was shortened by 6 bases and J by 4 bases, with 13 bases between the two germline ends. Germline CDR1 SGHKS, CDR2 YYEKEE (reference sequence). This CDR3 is CASIPRGVTGELFF. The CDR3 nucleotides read TGTGCCAGCATCCCGCGAGGGGTCACCGGGGAGCTGTTTTTT.

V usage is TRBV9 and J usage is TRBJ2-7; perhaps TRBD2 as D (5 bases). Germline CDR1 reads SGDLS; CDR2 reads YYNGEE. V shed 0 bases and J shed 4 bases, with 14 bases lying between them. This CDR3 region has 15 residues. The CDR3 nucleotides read TGTGCCAGCAGCGTAGCAAGCGGAGAGAGGTACGAGCAGTACTTC. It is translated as CASSVASGERYEQYF.

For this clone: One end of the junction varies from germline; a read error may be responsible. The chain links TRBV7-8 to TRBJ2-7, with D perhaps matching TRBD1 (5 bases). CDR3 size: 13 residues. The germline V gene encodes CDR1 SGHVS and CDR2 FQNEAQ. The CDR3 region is CASSLGVAYEQYF. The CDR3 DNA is TGTGCCAGCAGTTTAGGGGTAGCCTACGAGCAGTACTTC.

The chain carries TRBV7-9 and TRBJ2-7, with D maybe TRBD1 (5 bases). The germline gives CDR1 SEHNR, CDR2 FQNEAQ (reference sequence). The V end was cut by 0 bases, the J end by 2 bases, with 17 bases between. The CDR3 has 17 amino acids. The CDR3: CASSLANVRVFPYEQYF. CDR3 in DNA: TGTGCCAGCAGCTTAGCCAACGTCAGGGTATTCCCCTACGAGCAGTACTTC.

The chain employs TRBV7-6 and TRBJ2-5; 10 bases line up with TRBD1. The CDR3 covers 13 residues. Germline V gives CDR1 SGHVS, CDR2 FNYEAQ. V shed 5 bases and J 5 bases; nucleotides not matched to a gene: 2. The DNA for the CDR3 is TGTGCCAGCAGCCGGACAGGGGGTGAGACCCAGTACTTC. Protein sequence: CASSRTGGETQYF.

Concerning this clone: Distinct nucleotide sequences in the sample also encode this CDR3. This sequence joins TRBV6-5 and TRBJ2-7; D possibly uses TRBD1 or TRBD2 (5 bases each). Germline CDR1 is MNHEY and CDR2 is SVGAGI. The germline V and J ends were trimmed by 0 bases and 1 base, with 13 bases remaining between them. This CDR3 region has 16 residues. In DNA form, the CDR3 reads TGTGCCAGCAGTTACTCGGTCGGGACCCGGTCCTACGAGCAGTACTTC. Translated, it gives CASSYSVGTRSYEQYF.

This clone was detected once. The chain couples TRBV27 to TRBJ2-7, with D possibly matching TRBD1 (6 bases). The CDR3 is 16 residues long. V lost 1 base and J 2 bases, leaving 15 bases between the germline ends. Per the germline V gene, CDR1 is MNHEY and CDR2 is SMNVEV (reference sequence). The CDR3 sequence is CASSLLGGEGPYEQYF. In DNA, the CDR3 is TGTGCCAGCAGTTTATTAGGGGGTGAGGGCCCCTACGAGCAGTACTTC.

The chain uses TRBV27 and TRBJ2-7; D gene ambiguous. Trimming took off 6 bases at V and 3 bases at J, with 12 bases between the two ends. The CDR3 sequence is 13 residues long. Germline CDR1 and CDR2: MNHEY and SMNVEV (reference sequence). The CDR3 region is CASRLKGSYEQYF. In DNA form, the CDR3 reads TGTGCCAGCAGATTAAAGGGCAGCTACGAGCAGTACTTC.

DNA of the CDR3: TGTGCCAGCAGTTTAACATCGACAACCAGGGCTTATGGCTACACCTTC. Its protein is CASSLTSTTRAYGYTF. The gene calls are TRBV27 and TRBJ1-2, with D perhaps matching TRBD1 (5 bases). The V and J ends lost 2 bases and 5 bases respectively, with 18 bases between them. CDR1 MNHEY and CDR2 SMNVEV come from the germline V gene (reference sequence). CDR3 length: 16 amino acids.

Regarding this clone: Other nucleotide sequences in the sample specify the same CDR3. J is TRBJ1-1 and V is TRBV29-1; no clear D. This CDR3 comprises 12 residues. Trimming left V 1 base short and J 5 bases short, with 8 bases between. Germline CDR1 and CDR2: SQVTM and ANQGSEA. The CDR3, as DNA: TGCAGCGTTGAAGCAGGAGGAACTGAAGCTTTCTTT. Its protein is CSVEAGGTEAFF.

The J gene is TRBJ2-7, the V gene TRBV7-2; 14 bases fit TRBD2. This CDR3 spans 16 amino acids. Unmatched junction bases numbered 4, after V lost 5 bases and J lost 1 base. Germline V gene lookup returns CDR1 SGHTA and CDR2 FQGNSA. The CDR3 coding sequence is TGTGCCAGCAGCCCGGGACTAGCGGGAGAATCCTACGAGCAGTACTTC. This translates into CASSPGLAGESYEQYF. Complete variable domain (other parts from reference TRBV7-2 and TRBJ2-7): GAGVSQSPSNKVTEKGKDVELRCDPISGHTALYWYRQSLGQGLEFLIYFQGNSAPDKSGLPSDRFSAERTGGSVSTLTIQRTQQEDSAVYLCASSPGLAGESYEQYFGPGTRLTVT.

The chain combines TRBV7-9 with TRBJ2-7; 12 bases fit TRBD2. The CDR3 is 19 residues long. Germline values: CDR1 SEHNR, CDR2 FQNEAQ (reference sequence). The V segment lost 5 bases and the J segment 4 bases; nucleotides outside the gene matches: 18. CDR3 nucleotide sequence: TGTGCCAGCAGCATCGGACTAGCGGGACATTCATCCATAGGTTACGAGCAGTACTTC. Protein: CASSIGLAGHSSIGYEQYF.

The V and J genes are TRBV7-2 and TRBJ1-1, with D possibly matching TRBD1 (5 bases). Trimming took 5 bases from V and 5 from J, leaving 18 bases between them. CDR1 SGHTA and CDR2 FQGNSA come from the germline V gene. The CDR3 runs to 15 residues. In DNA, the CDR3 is TGTGCCAGCAGCCAGTTGGGGACGGGTAAGACTGAAGCTTTCTTT. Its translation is CASSQLGTGKTEAFF.

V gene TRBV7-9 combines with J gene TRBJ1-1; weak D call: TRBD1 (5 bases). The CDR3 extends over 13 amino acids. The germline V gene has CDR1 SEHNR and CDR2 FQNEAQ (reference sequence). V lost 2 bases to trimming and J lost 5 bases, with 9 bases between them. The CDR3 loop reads CASSLTGKTEAFF. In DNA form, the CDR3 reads TGTGCCAGCAGCTTAACAGGTAAAACTGAAGCTTTCTTT. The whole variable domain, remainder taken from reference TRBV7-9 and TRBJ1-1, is DTGVSQNPRHKITKRGQNVTFRCDPISEHNRLYWYRQTLGQGPEFLTYFQNEAQLEKSRLLSDRFSAERPKGSFSTLEIQRTEQGDSAMYLCASSLTGKTEAFFGQGTRLTVV.